This entry lists 29 T cell receptor beta chains sequenced from one sample in a study of OX40 agonist ivuxolimab in advanced cancers. Measured with immunoSEQ multiplex PCR; TCRdb has only the in-frame clones, and not every one. The sample shows 75,000 to 80,000 clones, approximately 80% of them seen only once. Sequences were derived from CD4+ or CD8+ T cells sorted from blood, sampled in a trial of the OX40 agonist ivuxolimab. Receptor source: an adult with an advanced solid tumor such as melanoma, head and neck, liver or kidney cancer.

This clone was seen a few times. This chain links TRBV19 with TRBJ1-5; possible D gene TRBD1, 6 bases. The germline V gene encodes CDR1 LNHDA and CDR2 SQIVND (reference sequence). The CDR3 has 13 amino acids. V was cut by 6 bases and J by 4 bases, with 10 bases left in between. The CDR3, as DNA: TGTGCCAGTAGCCGACAGGAGAATCAGCCCCAGCATTTT. Protein: CASSRQENQPQHF.

J is TRBJ2-5 and V is TRBV27, with 7 bases matching TRBD1. CDR1 MNHEY and CDR2 SMNVEV come from the germline V gene (reference sequence). The ends lost 1 base at V and 4 bases at J; junction bases unmatched: 0. CDR3 length: 13 residues. As DNA, the CDR3 is TGTGCCAGCAGTTTATGGGACAGAGAGACCCAGTACTTC. It is translated as CASSLWDRETQYF.

J is TRBJ1-1 and V is TRBV7-8; tentative D call: TRBD1 (6 bases). Germline values: CDR1 SGHVS, CDR2 FQNEAQ. CDR3 length: 13 amino acids. V was pared by 6 bases and J by 6 bases, with 14 bases between. Here the CDR3 DNA reads TGTGCCAGCAGAAGACAGGTTGGCGCTGAAGCTTTCTTT. Its protein product is CASRRQVGAEAFF.

The V call is TRBV11-3, the J call TRBJ1-1; no reliable D call. V shed 0 bases and J shed 6 bases, with 11 bases lying between them. The CDR3 sequence is 14 residues long. CDR1 and CDR2 (germline): SGHNT, YENEEA. Written as DNA, the CDR3 is TGTGCCAGCAGCTTAGAGGCTACATCCCCTGAAGCTTTCTTT. Protein: CASSLEATSPEAFF.

CDR3 coding DNA: TGTGCCAGCTCACCTAACGTGCTCTCTGGGGCCAACGTCCTGACTTTC. It translates to CASSPNVLSGANVLTF. The V gene is TRBV18, the J gene TRBJ2-6; D not resolved. CDR3 length equals 16 residues. V was clipped by 3 bases and J by 0 bases, with 9 bases between them. The V gene's germline CDR1 is KGHSH and CDR2 LQKENI.

The chain uses TRBV7-2 and TRBJ1-5, with a tentative D call TRBD1 (5 bases). V was clipped by 1 base and J by 2 bases, with 9 bases between them. Germline lookup yields CDR1 SGHTA and CDR2 FQGNSA. The CDR3 loop spans 15 amino acids. The CDR3 DNA reads TGTGCCAGCAGCTTAGTTACCAGGGGCAATCAGCCCCAGCATTTT. Protein product: CASSLVTRGNQPQHF.

The chain recombines TRBV29-1 with TRBJ1-2; 9 bases map to TRBD1. The J segment lost 7 bases and the V segment lost 2 bases, leaving 11 bases of the junction unmatched. The CDR3 has 15 amino acids. Germline V gene data show CDR1 as SQVTM and CDR2 as ANQGSEA. The CDR3 DNA follows: TGCAGCGTTGAATTAGGCGCGGACAGGGGATTTGGCTACACCTTC. Amino acid sequence: CSVELGADRGFGYTF.

The rearrangement uses TRBV10-2 and TRBJ2-5; 10 nucleotides agree with TRBD2. This CDR3 has 17 amino acids. Germline CDR1 and CDR2: WSHSY and SAAADI. V shed 3 bases, J shed 1 base, and the junction held 8 bases outside the gene matches. The CDR3 protein is CASSDLRTSGSQETQYF. CDR3 nucleotides: TGCGCCAGCAGTGATCTTAGGACTAGCGGCTCCCAAGAGACCCAGTACTTC.

The rearrangement uses TRBV7-2 and TRBJ1-1; D remains ambiguous. Trimming removed 0 bases from V and 5 bases from J, with 13 bases in between. The CDR3 length is 15 residues. CDR1 and CDR2 (germline): SGHTA, FQGNSA. The CDR3 here is CASSLALSIKTEAFF. For the CDR3, the DNA is TGTGCCAGCAGCTTAGCCTTGTCAATCAAGACTGAAGCTTTCTTT.

The gene calls are TRBV19 and TRBJ2-7; TRBD1 or TRBD2 may be the D gene (6 bases each). Germline V gene sequence: CDR1 LNHDA, CDR2 SQIVND (reference sequence). Trimming took 1 base from V and 2 from J, leaving 9 bases between them. The CDR3 contains 14 residues. CDR3 DNA: TGTGCCAGTAGTATAGGAGGGGGGACCTACGAGCAGTACTTC. Protein product: CASSIGGGTYEQYF.

CDR3 nucleotides: TGTGCCAGCAGCTTCATAACAGGGGCGGGAGAGACCCAGTACTTC. Translation gives CASSFITGAGETQYF. The rearrangement uses TRBV7-2 and TRBJ2-5; TRBD1 agrees at 7 bases. Germline V gene data show CDR1 as SGHTA and CDR2 as FQGNSA. This CDR3 has 15 amino acids. V trimming: 3 bases; J trimming: 4 bases; junction bases outside the gene matches: 8.

The rearrangement joins TRBV5-8 to TRBJ1-6; the match to TRBD1 covers 8 bases. The ends lost 4 bases at V and 10 bases at J; junction bases unmatched: 7. The CDR3 length is 14 residues. Germline CDR1 and CDR2: SGHTS and YDEGEE. The CDR3: CASSPRTGWSPLHF. The CDR3 coding sequence is TGTGCCAGCAGCCCCAGGACAGGGTGGTCACCCCTCCACTTT.

This clone was picked up one time. V and J are TRBV28 and TRBJ2-7; 10 bases fit TRBD2. Germline lookup yields CDR1 MDHEN and CDR2 SYDVKM. The CDR3 spans 15 residues. Trimming cost V 5 bases and J 4 bases; bases outside gene matches: 8. CDR3: CASSQPSGRAYEQYF. CDR3 in DNA: TGTGCCAGCAGTCAACCCAGCGGGAGGGCTTACGAGCAGTACTTC.

The V call is TRBV6-6, the J call TRBJ2-7; D tentatively reads TRBD1 or TRBD2 (6 bases each). This CDR3 has 13 amino acids. Deletions cut 6 bases from V and 5 bases from J, with 14 bases between. The germline CDR1 and CDR2 sequences are MNHNY and SVGAGI (reference sequence). CDR3: CASRDTGRNEQYF. The DNA for the CDR3 is TGTGCCAGCAGGGACACAGGGAGGAACGAGCAGTACTTC.

V usage is TRBV5-1 and J usage is TRBJ1-1; unclear D gene. Germline V CDR1 and CDR2: SGHRS, YFSETQ. V was trimmed by 5 bases and J by 1 base, leaving 18 bases between them. The CDR3 covers 16 residues. The CDR3 sequence: CASSLIAGWGNTEAFF. DNA of the CDR3: TGCGCCAGCAGTTTGATAGCCGGGTGGGGGAACACTGAAGCTTTCTTT.

J is TRBJ2-2 and V is TRBV6-5; 7 positions match TRBD1. The CDR3 is 15 amino acids. V gave up 2 bases and J gave up 4 bases; unmatched junction bases: 4. Germline CDR1 MNHEY, CDR2 SVGAGI. CDR3 DNA sequence: TGTGCCAGCAGTTACACGGACAGGATCACCGGGGAGCTGTTTTTT. It translates to CASSYTDRITGELFF.

This clone is deemed large. The V call is TRBV2, the J call TRBJ2-2, with D hard to call. The CDR3 is 11 residues long. Germline CDR1 and CDR2: SNHLY and FYNNEI. Trimming pared 4 bases from V and 7 bases from J, leaving 4 bases between. CDR3 residues: CASSVVGELFF. The CDR3 nucleotides read TGTGCCAGCAGTGTGGTCGGGGAGCTGTTTTTT.

The chain recombines TRBV18 with TRBJ1-1, with TRBD1 identical over 11 bases. Germline CDR1 KGHSH, CDR2 LQKENI. J was trimmed by 4 bases and V by 4 bases; bases with no gene match: 8. The CDR3 sequence is 16 residues long. CDR3 nucleotides: TGTGCCAGCTCACTACTCGGACAGGGGGCGTTCACTGAAGCTTTCTTT. Protein sequence: CASSLLGQGAFTEAFF.

The gene calls are TRBV5-1 and TRBJ2-5; 10 bases align to TRBD2. J was trimmed by 2 bases and V by 2 bases; bases with no gene match: 3. CDR1 and CDR2 (germline): SGHRS, YFSETQ. CDR3 length: 15 amino acids. The CDR3 spells CASSLLTSGQETQYF. Written as DNA, the CDR3 is TGCGCCAGCAGCTTACTGACTAGCGGGCAAGAGACCCAGTACTTC.

The chain combines TRBV10-3 with TRBJ1-3; possible D gene TRBD1, 6 bases. Trimming shortened V by 10 bases and J by 0 bases, and 25 bases separated the two germline ends. Germline V gives CDR1 ENHRY, CDR2 SYGVKD. The CDR3 runs 18 residues. CDR3: CATQQGLGKAGSGNTIYF. The CDR3, as DNA: TGTGCCACTCAACAGGGTTTAGGGAAAGCGGGCTCTGGAAACACCATATATTTT.

V and J are TRBV5-1 and TRBJ2-7; perhaps TRBD1 as D (5 bases). The CDR3 has 13 amino acids. V lost 4 bases and J lost 6, with 14 bases in between. Germline CDR1 is SGHRS and CDR2 is YFSETQ. The CDR3 sequence: CASSRGPGREQYF. The DNA of the CDR3 is TGCGCCAGCAGCAGGGGCCCAGGCCGCGAGCAGTACTTC.

V gene TRBV13 combines with J gene TRBJ1-1; D is undetermined. Germline V gene data show CDR1 as PRHDT and CDR2 as FYEKMQ (reference sequence). With 6 bases removed from V and 4 bases from J, the gap between germline ends came to 15 bases. The CDR3 has 14 residues. In DNA, the CDR3 is TGTGCCAGCAGTGAGCGTAAGCAGTTCACTGAAGCTTTCTTT. It yields the protein CASSERKQFTEAFF.

The rearrangement joins TRBV5-1 to TRBJ2-1; TRBD2 matches at 10 bases. Germline trimming cut 0 bases from V and 0 bases from J; bases unmatched to any gene: 3. Germline CDR1 SGHRS, CDR2 YFSETQ. The CDR3 loop spans 17 amino acids. The CDR3 loop is CASSLGWTSGSYNEQFF. DNA of the CDR3: TGCGCCAGCAGCTTGGGATGGACTAGCGGCTCCTACAATGAGCAGTTCTTC.

This rearrangement joins TRBV6-1 to TRBJ2-7; D uncertain. Trimming cost V 3 bases and J 1 base, with 22 bases left between them. The length of the CDR3 is 18 residues. The germline CDR1 and CDR2 sequences are MNHNS and SASEGT. The chain's CDR3 is CASSDIISDRILSYEQYF. The CDR3 nucleotides are TGTGCCAGCAGTGATATTATCAGCGACCGAATATTATCCTACGAGCAGTACTTC.

The chain links TRBV7-2 to TRBJ2-1; D is undetermined. This CDR3 contains 15 residues. V lost 1 base and J 2 bases, leaving 9 bases between the germline ends. Germline values: CDR1 SGHTA, CDR2 FQGNSA. The CDR3 bases are TGTGCCAGCAGCTTAGGGGCGTCTGCCTACAATGAGCAGTTCTTC. It encodes CASSLGASAYNEQFF.

This sequence joins TRBV6-5 and TRBJ2-3; a possible D gene is TRBD2 (5 bases). The CDR3 covers 16 residues. Looked up from germline, CDR1 is MNHEY and CDR2 is SVGAGI. Trimming stripped 0 bases from V and 2 bases from J, with 12 bases between. This CDR3 is CASSYSAGFTTDTQYF. The CDR3 DNA follows: TGTGCCAGCAGTTACTCGGCGGGCTTCACCACAGATACGCAGTATTTT.

In this sample, this clone turned up once. V is TRBV7-2 and J is TRBJ1-4, with TRBD1 matching over 8 bases. Germline V gene sequence: CDR1 SGHTA, CDR2 FQGNSA. The junction had 6 bases not matched to a gene; V was cut back by 5 bases and J by 7 bases. The CDR3 consists of 14 residues. The CDR3 DNA follows: TGTGCCAGCAGCCCTCAGGGGGCGCTTGAAAAACTGTTTTTT. Translating gives CASSPQGALEKLFF.

The CDR3 DNA reads TGTGCCAGCAGTACCGGGAGTCCCTACGAGCAGTACTTC. Its translation is CASSTGSPYEQYF. J is TRBJ2-7 and V is TRBV27; weak D call: TRBD2 (6 bases). From germline, CDR1 is MNHEY and CDR2 SMNVEV (reference sequence). The CDR3 runs to 13 residues. V dropped 5 bases and J dropped 2 bases, with 10 bases sitting between them.

This chain joins TRBV14 and TRBJ1-6; 7 nucleotides agree with TRBD1. The CDR3 length is 14 residues. V lost 3 bases and J lost 7; bases outside the gene matches: 3. Germline loops: CDR1 SGHDN, CDR2 FVKESK. The DNA of the CDR3 is TGTGCCAGCAGCCACTCGGGACAGAATTCACCCCTCCACTTT. Amino acids: CASSHSGQNSPLHF.